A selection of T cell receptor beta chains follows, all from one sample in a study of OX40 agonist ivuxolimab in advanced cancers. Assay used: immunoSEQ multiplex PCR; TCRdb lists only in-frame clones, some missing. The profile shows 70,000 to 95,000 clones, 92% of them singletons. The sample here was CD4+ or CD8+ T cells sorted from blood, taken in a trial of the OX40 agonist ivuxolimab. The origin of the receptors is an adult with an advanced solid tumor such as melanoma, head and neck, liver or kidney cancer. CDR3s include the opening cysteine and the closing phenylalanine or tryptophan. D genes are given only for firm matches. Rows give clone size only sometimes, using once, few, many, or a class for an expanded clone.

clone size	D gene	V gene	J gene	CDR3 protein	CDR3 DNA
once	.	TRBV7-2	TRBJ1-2	CASSLILRGGYTF	TGTGCCAGCAGCTTAATTCTTAGGGGGGGCTACACCTTC
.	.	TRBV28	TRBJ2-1	CASTNTGEGSYNEQFF	TGTGCCAGCACCAATACAGGGGAGGGCTCCTACAATGAGCAGTTCTTC
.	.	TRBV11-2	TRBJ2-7	CASSLEWAATYEQYF	TGTGCCAGCAGCTTAGAATGGGCGGCCACCTACGAGCAGTACTTC
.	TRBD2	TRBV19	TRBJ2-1	CASSWRSGGNEQFF	TGTGCCAGTAGTTGGCGGAGCGGGGGGAATGAGCAGTTCTTC
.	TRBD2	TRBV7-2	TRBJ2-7	CASSSLAGAYEQYF	TGTGCCAGCAGCTCTCTAGCGGGGGCCTACGAGCAGTACTTC
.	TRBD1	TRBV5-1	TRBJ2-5	CASSLAGGLETQYF	TGCGCCAGCAGCTTGGCAGGGGGCCTAGAGACCCAGTACTTC
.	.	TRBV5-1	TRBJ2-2	CASSVQGNTGELFF	TGCGCCAGCAGTGTGCAGGGAAACACCGGGGAGCTGTTTTTT
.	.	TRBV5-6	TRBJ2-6	CASSREGVLTF	TGTGCCAGCAGCCGAGAAGGTGTCCTGACTTTC
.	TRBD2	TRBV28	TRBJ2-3	CASSLGLAGATDTQYF	TGTGCCAGCAGTCTAGGACTAGCGGGGGCCACAGATACGCAGTATTTT
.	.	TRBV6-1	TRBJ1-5	CASSVNQPQHF	TGTGCCAGCAGTGTAAATCAGCCCCAGCATTTT
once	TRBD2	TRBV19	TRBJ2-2	CASSKLAGGPNTGELFF	TGTGCCAGTAGCAAACTAGCGGGAGGGCCGAACACCGGGGAGCTGTTTTTT
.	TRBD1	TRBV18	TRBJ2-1	CASSRDRGNEQFF	TGTGCCAGCTCACGGGACAGGGGAAATGAGCAGTTCTTC
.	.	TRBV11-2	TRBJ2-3	CASRLSTDTQYF	TGTGCCAGCAGACTGAGCACAGATACGCAGTATTTT
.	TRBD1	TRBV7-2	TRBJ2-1	CASSWGTGGGNEQFF	TGTGCCAGCAGCTGGGGGACAGGGGGAGGTAATGAGCAGTTCTTC
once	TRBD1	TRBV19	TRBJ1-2	CASSMRGQVYGYTF	TGTGCCAGTAGTATGCGGGGACAGGTCTATGGCTACACCTTC
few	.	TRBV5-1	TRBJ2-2	CASSLMTSNTGELFF	TGCGCCAGCAGCCTGATGACCAGTAACACCGGGGAGCTGTTTTTT
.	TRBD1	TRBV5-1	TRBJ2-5	CATRGQDWYQETQYF	TGCGCCACCAGAGGACAGGACTGGTACCAAGAGACCCAGTACTTC
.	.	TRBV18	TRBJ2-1	CASSPFSGLSYNEQFF	TGTGCCAGCTCACCGTTTAGCGGACTCTCCTACAATGAGCAGTTCTTC
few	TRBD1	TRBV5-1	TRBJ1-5	CASSYTGDQPQHF	TGCGCCAGCAGCTACACAGGGGATCAGCCCCAGCATTTT
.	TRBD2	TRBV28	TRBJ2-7	CASGGDAAYEQYF	TGTGCCAGCGGGGGGGACGCAGCCTACGAGCAGTACTTC
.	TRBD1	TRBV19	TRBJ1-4	CASTRTGIEKLFF	TGTGCCAGTACCAGGACAGGGATCGAAAAACTGTTTTTT
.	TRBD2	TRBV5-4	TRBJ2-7	CASSGGGAGEREQYF	TGTGCCAGCAGCGGAGGAGGAGCGGGAGAACGCGAGCAGTACTTC
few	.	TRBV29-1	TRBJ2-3	CSVLDYTTDTQYF	TGCAGCGTTCTGGACTACACCACAGATACGCAGTATTTT
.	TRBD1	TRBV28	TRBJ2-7	CASSLSGQGNYEQYF	TGTGCCAGCAGTTTAAGTGGACAGGGGAACTACGAGCAGTACTTC
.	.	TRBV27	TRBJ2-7	CASSLKVISYEQYF	TGTGCCAGCAGTTTAAAGGTTATTTCCTACGAGCAGTACTTC
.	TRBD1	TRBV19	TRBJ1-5	CASSDRPGQGATIQPQHF	TGTGCCAGTAGTGATCGACCGGGACAGGGGGCCACAATTCAGCCCCAGCATTTT
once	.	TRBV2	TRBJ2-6	CARRSRGSGANVLTF	TGTGCCAGGAGAAGCAGGGGCTCTGGGGCCAACGTCCTGACTTTC
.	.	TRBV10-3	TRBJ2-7	CAISETRAGEQYF	TGTGCCATCAGTGAGACCAGGGCTGGCGAGCAGTACTTC
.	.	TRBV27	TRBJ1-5	CASRRGQLNQPQHF	TGTGCCAGCAGGCGAGGACAGCTCAATCAGCCCCAGCATTTT
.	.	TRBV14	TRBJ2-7	CASSQEYFQQYF	TGTGCCAGCAGCCAAGAGTATTTTCAGCAGTACTTC
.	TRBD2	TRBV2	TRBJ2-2	CASSARLANTGELFF	TGTGCCAGCAGTGCCCGACTAGCAAACACCGGGGAGCTGTTTTTT
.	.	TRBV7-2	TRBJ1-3	CASSLTSPSSGNTIYF	TGTGCCAGCAGCTTAACATCCCCGAGCTCTGGAAACACCATATATTTT
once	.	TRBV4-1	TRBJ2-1	CASSQDLTAARVNEQFF	TGCGCCAGCAGCCAAGACCTGACAGCGGCGAGGGTCAATGAGCAGTTCTTC
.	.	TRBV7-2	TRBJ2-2	CASKGYNTGELFF	TGTGCCAGCAAGGGCTATAACACCGGGGAGCTGTTTTTT
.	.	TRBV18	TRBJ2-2	CASSRTDPGVIVGELFF	TGTGCCAGCTCACGCACCGATCCAGGGGTTATCGTAGGGGAGCTGTTTTTT
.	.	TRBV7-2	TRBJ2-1	CASSLDGLQFF	TGTGCCAGCAGCTTAGACGGATTGCAGTTCTTC
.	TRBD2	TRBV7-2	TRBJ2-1	CASRDSGGEQFF	TGTGCCAGCAGAGATAGCGGGGGCGAGCAGTTCTTC
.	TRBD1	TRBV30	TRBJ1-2	CAWDRGPNYGYTF	TGTGCCTGGGACAGGGGCCCTAACTATGGCTACACCTTC
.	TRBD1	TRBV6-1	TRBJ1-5	CASRRDRGDREPQHF	TGTGCCAGCAGGAGGGACAGGGGAGATCGGGAGCCCCAGCATTTT
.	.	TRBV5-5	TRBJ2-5	CASSSSPVETQYF	TGTGCCAGCAGCTCCAGCCCTGTGGAGACCCAGTACTTC